The entry below gives a single T cell receptor beta chain sequence along with its context. This clone was seen a single time. Its antigen is not yet known. Per-nucleotide qualities are absent, and no much larger clonotype sits a single base away. This specimen comes from a study of shared clonotypes between healthy human individuals (dated by TCRdb to the early 2020s). Broadly, across the study: The cohort comprised a couple of women and a few men aged 18 to 49 years. For each donor, three plates each were used for CD4 naive and CD4 memory, two plates were used for CD8 naive, and one plate was used for CD8 memory. To estimate repertoire size and how much clonotypes are shared between individuals, the study performed deep sequencing of blood TCR repertoires from roughly five healthy adults. Libraries were prepared and TCR repertoires were sequenced by different laboratories using diverse techniques, in order to increase sequencing depth and limit assay-specific biases. Leukapheresis yielded between about 0.94 and 10 billion PBMCs per donor. What the research found in general, with its limitations: Pairwise subsampling led to the expectation that sequencing depth would affect the degree of clonotype sharing among donors. Incomplete sequencing was indicated by rarefaction of sorted-subset datasets, despite the large sequencing depth. Because the study included only a small number of donors, the genetic and exposure-history diversity represented was limited. Compared with non-shared clonotypes, the clonotypes found in all four sorted-subset donors had higher generation probabilities. Larger estimated clonotype richness was generally found for naive subsets than for memory subsets. Across a few donors, approximately 4.9% of naive CD4, over 3% of naive CD8, approximately 2.5% of memory CD4, and approximately 0.4% of memory CD8 clonotypes were shared. Sampling was limited to blood, and TCR repertoires in tissue likely differ from TCR repertoires in blood.

Using the deep immunoSEQ assay, TCR CDR3 regions were amplified from genomic DNA by multiplex PCR. Extracted genomic DNA from each cell subset was spread evenly across all wells of several immunoSEQ 96-well plates, with each plate serving as a replicate. For sorted subsets, approximately 210 ng genomic DNA, equal to 25,000 to 35,000 T cell genomes, was loaded into each replicate PCR. Purified libraries were measured with a Qubit 3.0 fluorometer, size-checked on a Bioanalyzer 2100, and measured again with the KAPA Library Quantification kit. Each immunoSEQ 96-well plate was sequenced on its own single-read 150-cycle Illumina NextSeq 550 flow cell. In the paper's pipeline: Because the immunoSEQ output included only junctional sequences and no quality scores, the filtering could not be the same as the filtering used for full-length reads. To assign V/J genes and CDR3, sequences were annotated against IMGT germline references using PyIR, a Python wrapper for IgBLAST v1.9. Reads with weak V/J assignments (E-value above 1e-6), missing CDR3, stop codons, out-of-frame junctions, or ambiguous translated residues were removed. V3J clonotypes were defined as sequences sharing an identical inferred V gene, J gene, and CDR3 amino acid sequence. Percentage overlap between repertoires was calculated by dividing the number of shared unique clonotypes by the size of the smaller repertoire. Repertoire richness was assessed with RTK rarefaction, the Chao1 estimator, and Recon v2.1 estimates of unobserved clonotypes. OLGA was used to compute generation probabilities for all TCRbeta clonotypes that the gDNA method yielded from a handful of donors. As stored in TCRdb, this immuneACCESS dataset retains in-frame rearrangements with V and J assigned. A fraction of the clones does not appear; measured against another copy, unresolved V genes explain less than half of the discrepancy, and the remainder lacks a known reason. V and J calls and clone size follow that table, whereas D and trimming were derived from the DNA. Present in this sample are about 2 million clones, roughly 95% of which were seen just once. Of the sample, approximately 1% is held by the ten largest clones.

The cysteine opens and the phenylalanine closes a CDR3 of 16 amino acids. Only the CDR3 DNA stays, 48 bases, in frame from base 1. For CDR1 and CDR2, the germline V gene lists SGDLS and YYNGEE. V is pared back by 3 bases and J by 8 bases, with 18 bases lying between the germline termini. CD8 naive samples were CD45RO-negative cells positively selected for CCR7, giving a CD45RA+CCR7+ population that excluded TemRA cells. The donors were healthy, HIV-negative adults who had no recently reported acute infections or vaccinations. Every donor was a Caucasian adult residing in Nashville, Tennessee, USA. Blood was obtained by leukapheresis, after which PBMCs were separated by Ficoll-Histopaque density gradient centrifugation and cryopreserved in liquid nitrogen vapor phase. Analytical flow cytometry was used to check the purity and quantity of each magnetically sorted T cell population. Genomic DNA was isolated from every sorted fraction and measured by UV absorbance on a Nanodrop 2000c.

This chain joins TRBV9 to TRBJ1-6; the D gene is perhaps TRBD1, from 6 matching bases. The sequencing input was naive CD8+ T cells sorted from blood. This specimen's cell subset or site label, per the study, means: CD45RA+CCR7+. This sequence was found in a man between 18 and 29 years old in good health. The DNA is TGTGCCAGCAGCGCATCGGGGGGCGCGATGGATTCACCCCTCCACTTT. The translation is CASSASGGAMDSPLHF.